The next 20 T cell receptor beta chains were all read from a single sample in a study of blood T cell repertoires in COVID-19. Repertoires were generated with immunoSEQ multiplex PCR, while TCRdb's copy carries only in-frame clones and drops some. The sample consists of about 330,000 clones, roughly 90% of them appearing once. Sequenced material: peripheral blood. These receptors originate from a woman aged 45-65 years with active or convalescent COVID-19.

The chain carries TRBV19 and TRBJ1-1; D is undetermined. The V end lost 1 base, the J end lost 0 bases, and 6 bases lay between the germline ends. The CDR3 spans 14 residues. CDR1 and CDR2 (germline): LNHDA, SQIVND (reference sequence). CDR3 protein: CASSIGSMNTEAFF. CDR3 bases: TGTGCCAGTAGTATAGGGAGCATGAACACTGAAGCTTTCTTT.

This chain joins TRBV6-2 or TRBV6-3 and TRBJ1-1; 7 bases match TRBD1. CDR3 length: 14 residues. Germline trimming cut 6 bases from V and 7 bases from J; bases unmatched to any gene: 11. Germline lookup yields CDR1 MNHEY and CDR2 SVGEGT. The CDR3 sequence is CASSRGQILLEAFF. As DNA, the CDR3 is TGTGCCAGCAGCCGGGGACAGATCCTCCTTGAAGCTTTCTTT.

The chain uses TRBV11-2 and TRBJ2-6, with D hard to call. V lost 3 bases and J 3 bases, leaving 9 bases between the germline ends. Germline lookup yields CDR1 SGHAT and CDR2 FQNNGV. The CDR3 covers 15 residues. CDR3: CASSFHIGGANVLTF. The CDR3 DNA reads as TGTGCCAGCAGCTTTCACATTGGTGGGGCCAACGTCCTGACTTTC.

The V call is TRBV4-3, the J call TRBJ1-2; D possibly corresponds to TRBD1 (6 bases). V was clipped by 1 base and J by 4 bases, with 13 bases between them. Germline assignment: CDR1 LGHNA and CDR2 YSLEER. The length of the CDR3 is 15 residues. This CDR3 is CASSQGEGGRYGYTF. CDR3 DNA sequence: TGCGCCAGCAGCCAAGGAGAAGGGGGACGCTATGGCTACACCTTC.

V gene TRBV19 combines with J gene TRBJ1-6, with D perhaps matching TRBD1 (5 bases). Deletions cut 7 bases from V and 7 bases from J, with 17 bases between. CDR1 and CDR2 from the germline V gene are LNHDA and SQIVND (reference sequence). The CDR3 length is 15 residues. The CDR3 region is CASNSVAGLNSPLHF. In DNA form, the CDR3 reads TGTGCCAGTAACTCGGTCGCAGGGCTAAATTCACCCCTCCACTTT.

The V call is TRBV7-2, the J call TRBJ2-1; TRBD2 agrees at 14 bases. The CDR3 runs to 18 residues. The ends lost 5 bases at V and 7 bases at J; junction bases unmatched: 13. Looked up from germline, CDR1 is SGHTA and CDR2 is FQGNSA. The CDR3 loop is CASSIRIPGLAGVNEQFF. CDR3 sequence (DNA): TGTGCCAGCAGCATCCGAATTCCGGGACTAGCGGGAGTGAATGAGCAGTTCTTC.

The V gene is TRBV5-4, the J gene TRBJ1-2; 7 bases align to TRBD1. This CDR3 has 13 amino acids. In germline, CDR1 is SGHNT, CDR2 YYREEE (reference sequence). The junction had 4 bases not matched to a gene; V was cut back by 0 bases and J by 8 bases. The CDR3 loop is CASSLEGARGYTF. CDR3 sequence (DNA): TGTGCCAGCAGCTTGGAGGGGGCGAGGGGCTACACCTTC. The variable domain in full, completed from reference TRBV5-4 and TRBJ1-2, reads ETGVTQSPTHLIKTRGQQVTLRCSSQSGHNTVSWYQQALGQGPQFIFQYYREEENGRGNFPPRFSGLQFPNYSSELNVNALELDDSALYLCASSLEGARGYTFGSGTRLTVV.

The V gene is TRBV5-1, the J gene TRBJ1-1; no definite D call. Trimming shortened V by 3 bases and J by 7 bases, and 19 bases separated the two germline ends. The CDR3 runs 15 residues. The germline CDR1 and CDR2 sequences are SGHRS and YFSETQ. Here the CDR3 DNA reads TGCGCCAGCAGCTCGTCTACTACGACGGGGAGTGAAGCTTTCTTT. Translating it yields CASSSSTTTGSEAFF.

The chain joins TRBV4-1 to TRBJ1-6; a possible D gene is TRBD1 (5 bases). The germline CDR1 and CDR2 sequences are MGHRA and YSYEKL. Trimming stripped 4 bases from V and 8 bases from J, with 18 bases between. The CDR3 length is 16 residues. As DNA, the CDR3 is TGCGCCAGCAGCCCCCTGGGACGGACTAGGGATTCACCCCTCCACTTT. The encoded protein is CASSPLGRTRDSPLHF.

This rearrangement joins TRBV7-2 to TRBJ1-5, with D hard to call. In germline, CDR1 is SGHTA, CDR2 FQGNSA. The CDR3 has 19 residues. Between the trimmed V and J ends, which lost 2 bases and 0 bases, there was a span of 20 bases. This CDR3 reads CASSLIPQSSGYSNQPQHF. In nucleotides, the CDR3 is TGTGCCAGCAGCTTAATCCCCCAGTCAAGCGGCTATAGCAATCAGCCCCAGCATTTT.

This sequence joins TRBV5-4 and TRBJ1-2, with 7 bases identical to TRBD1. Germline V gene lookup returns CDR1 SGHNT and CDR2 YYREEE (reference sequence). This CDR3 comprises 14 residues. V shed 2 bases, J shed 5 bases, and the junction held 6 bases outside the gene matches. The CDR3 DNA reads as TGTGCCAGCAGCTTAGGGACAGAAAGTTATGGCTACACCTTC. This sequence encodes CASSLGTESYGYTF.

This sequence joins TRBV30 and TRBJ1-3; D unresolved. V was clipped by 0 bases and J by 2 bases, with 11 bases between them. Per the germline V gene, CDR1 is GTSNPN and CDR2 is SVGIG (reference sequence). This CDR3 has 15 amino acids. DNA of the CDR3: TGTGCCTGGAGTGTGGTCCCGAGCGCTGGAAACACCATATATTTT. Translation: CAWSVVPSAGNTIYF.

In regard to this clone: The junction differs from germline at one of its ends, possibly a read error. The V and J genes are TRBV30 and TRBJ2-7; TRBD1 matches at 8 bases. Germline V gene sequence: CDR1 GTSNPN, CDR2 SVGIG (reference sequence). CDR3 length equals 16 residues. For the CDR3, the DNA is TGTGCCTGGAGACCTCCTGAAGGGACAGGCCCCCGGTCGGGGTCCTTC. It yields the protein CAWRPPEGTGPRSGSF.

V and J are TRBV11-2 and TRBJ1-2; D might be TRBD1 (5 bases). Germline V gene sequence: CDR1 SGHAT, CDR2 FQNNGV. This CDR3 is 14 amino acids long. V was shortened by 5 bases and J by 4 bases, with 14 bases between the two germline ends. For the CDR3, the DNA is TGTGCCAGCAGCCCCCTTCGGGGGGGCTATGGCTACACCTTC. Translating it yields CASSPLRGGYGYTF.

V gene TRBV5-4 combines with J gene TRBJ2-5, with 9 bases lining up with TRBD1. This CDR3 is 16 amino acids long. CDR1 and CDR2 from the germline V gene are SGHNT and YYREEE (reference sequence). V was clipped by 4 bases and J by 4 bases; unmatched bases: 11. This CDR3 reads CASSLERTGARETQYF. The CDR3 bases are TGTGCCAGCAGCCTCGAACGGACAGGGGCGCGAGAGACCCAGTACTTC.

The genes are TRBV4-1 and TRBJ2-7, with 9 bases matching TRBD1. From germline, CDR1 is MGHRA and CDR2 YSYEKL. The trim removed 0 bases at V and 0 bases at J, leaving 0 bases unmatched. The CDR3 runs 15 residues. CDR3 protein: CASSQEGQGSYEQYF. The CDR3 DNA reads as TGCGCCAGCAGCCAAGAGGGACAGGGCTCCTACGAGCAGTACTTC.

The CDR3 region has the DNA TGTGCCAGCAGGCCTCTAGCGGGGGGGCCAATTACGCAGTATTTT. It specifies CASRPLAGGPITQYF. J is TRBJ2-3 and V is TRBV6-5, with 12 bases that match TRBD2. Trimming took 6 bases from V and 8 from J; bases not matched to a gene: 9. Germline V lookup: CDR1 MNHEY, CDR2 SVGAGI. The CDR3 contains 15 residues.

The rearrangement joins TRBV5-5 to TRBJ1-1, with 7 bases lining up with TRBD1. This CDR3 has 15 residues. Germline CDR1 SGHKS, CDR2 YYEKEE (reference sequence). Trimming cost V 2 bases and J 6 bases; bases outside gene matches: 10. The CDR3 DNA follows: TGTGCCAGCAGCTTACTGGGACAGTCTTCGTCTGAAGCTTTCTTT. Translated: CASSLLGQSSSEAFF.

The chain links TRBV18 to TRBJ2-7, with 9 bases identical to TRBD1. The CDR3 is made up of 16 amino acids. J was trimmed by 0 bases and V by 0 bases; bases with no gene match: 3. CDR1 and CDR2 (germline): KGHSH, LQKENI. The CDR3 DNA follows: TGTGCCAGCTCACCACCGGACAGGGGAGGCTCCTACGAGCAGTACTTC. Translation: CASSPPDRGGSYEQYF.

This chain connects TRBV28 to TRBJ1-1; D perhaps matches TRBD1 (5 bases). The CDR3 consists of 15 residues. Trimming took off 5 bases at V and 1 base at J, with 14 bases between the two ends. Germline V CDR1 and CDR2: MDHEN, SYDVKM. The CDR3: CASSIYQGGNTEAFF. The CDR3, as DNA: TGTGCCAGCAGTATTTATCAGGGCGGGAACACTGAAGCTTTCTTT.